Sequencing of this TCR beta chain was carried out in a study of tumor-infiltrating lymphocytes in oesophageal squamous cell carcinoma. CDR1 and CDR2 (germline): SGDLS, YYNGEE. The CDR3 contains 17 residues. The V gene end was trimmed by 1 base and the J gene end by 5 bases; junction bases not matched to a gene: 10. In TCRdb, the PCR reads were re-called with MiXCR into one record per CDR3 protein. The data contain approximately 13,000 distinct CDR3 sequences, 50% to 60% of them singletons. Sequenced material: esophageal tumor tissue. The clonotype was recovered from a female donor with esophageal squamous cell carcinoma. V gene TRBV9 combines with J gene TRBJ2-3; 10 bases fit TRBD2. The CDR3 sequence is CASSVSERGGRRDTQYF. The CDR3, as DNA: TGTGCCAGCAGCGTATCTGAGCGGGGGGGCCGGAGAGATACGCAGTATTTT.